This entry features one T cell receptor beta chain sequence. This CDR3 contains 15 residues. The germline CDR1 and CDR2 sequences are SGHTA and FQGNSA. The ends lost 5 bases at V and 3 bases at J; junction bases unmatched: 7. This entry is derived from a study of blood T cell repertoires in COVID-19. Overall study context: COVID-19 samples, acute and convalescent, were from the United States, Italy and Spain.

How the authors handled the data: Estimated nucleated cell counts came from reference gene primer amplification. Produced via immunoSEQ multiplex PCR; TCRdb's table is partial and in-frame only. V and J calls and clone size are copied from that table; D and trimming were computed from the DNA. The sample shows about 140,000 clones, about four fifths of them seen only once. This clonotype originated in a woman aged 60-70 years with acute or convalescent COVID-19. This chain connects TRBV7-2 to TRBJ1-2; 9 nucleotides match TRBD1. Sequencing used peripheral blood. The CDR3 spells CASSRQTGGDYGYTF. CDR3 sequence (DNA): TGTGCCAGCAGCCGGCAGACAGGGGGAGACTATGGCTACACCTTC.